This T cell receptor (beta chain) was identified in a study of cytomegalovirus exposure and HLA in healthy donors (dated by TCRdb to 2017 to 2019). In terms of the full investigation: An earlier analysis of 587 of the donors reported 250 to 350 Gb of sequence data and 95 million to 140 million unique TCR beta sequences obtained from about 180 million T cells. An earlier analysis of 587 of the donors used high-throughput TCR beta sequencing to judge whether each TCR beta V gene segment behaved as functional or pseudogenic. Five DR-DQ haplotypes were handled as single units for association and clustering because linkage in the cohort was strong. The study used immunosequencing to profile the T cell repertoires of approximately 690 subjects and linked those repertoires to cytomegalovirus serostatus. To predict cytomegalovirus infection status, the study brought together high-throughput TCR immunosequencing, statistical association of individual TCRs with disease status, and machine learning. A later analysis re-analyzed previously published TCR beta repertoires from about 600 donors and added high-resolution HLA genotyping to study TCR occurrence patterns. A later genetic analysis used genome-wide SNP genotypes for about three fifths of the 666 donors, treating that subset as a discovery cohort. All discovery cohort repertoires had been generated using a single sequencing platform. Both class I and class II loci were covered by HLA typing, at four-digit resolution. The study aimed to test whether cataloging public T cell receptors could reveal signatures of past pathogen exposure. Besides the first cohort of 666 subjects, a separate validation cohort made up of 90 to 150 different subjects was used. Rather than drawing on any new phenotypic data, the later analysis identified candidate immune exposures from TCR beta sequences and the way those sequences occurred across donors. Across approximately 420 genotyped donors of the cohort, an average of roughly 250,000 unique TCR beta nucleotide sequences per donor were sequenced, and around 20% of those sequences were non-productive. Roughly 320 gigabases of sequencing data and 91 million or so unique TCR sequences made up an early release that covered 500 to 650 HLA-typed donors. The genetic ancestry cluster associated with self-reported Caucasian donors included 70% to 85% of the 300 to 450 genotyped donors. Alongside the repertoire data, information on donor age, sex, ethnicity and CMV serostatus was compiled. The number of donors typed differed by locus, with about 629-630 for A, B, C, DRB1 and DQB1, about 500 for DQA1, 606 for DPA1, and over 400 for DPB1. Findings and caveats that apply to the study as a whole: According to a later genetic analysis, donors in an Asian-associated ancestry cluster had fewer N-insertions in productive TCRs than the approximately 700-donor mean. Because counts were too low, roughly 17 rarely observed V segments, including chromosome 9 orphons, were left out of the earlier analysis of roughly 600 of the donors. A later genetic analysis associated a missense DCLRE1C variant with V-gene and J-gene trimming of TCR beta chains, and an independent cohort replicated the association. In a later analysis, HLA-associated TCR beta chains were found to be more clonally expanded and to have lower generation probabilities than equally common non-associated chains. In a later analysis, several top co-occurrence clusters were reported to appear linked to parvovirus B19, influenza, CMV and Epstein-Barr virus. Most TCR sequences were observed very rarely across donors, whereas some public TCRs were present in many individuals. Because some donors lacked HLA typing at each locus, the association tests relied only on the typed subset. In vitro tests confirmed that a few of the cytomegalovirus-associated TCR beta chains recognize cytomegalovirus antigens. The authors suggested that the approach could potentially be generalized to other disease states and immunological phenotypes. A total of 164 TCR beta chains were listed by the study as associated with cytomegalovirus. The cohort was sequenced for TCR beta chains only, and without alpha or paired-chain data the features that could be detected were limited. Some IMGT-functional V segments, including TRBV6-2 and TRBV6-3, could not be distinguished by the 87-base-pair reads and were therefore excluded. A group of highly shared sequence variants was considered likely to be a technical artifact of the sequencing pipeline. When HLA alleles, especially DR and DQ, strongly co-occurred, TCR associations were difficult to assign to individual alleles. The classifier was reported to diagnose cytomegalovirus status with high specificity and sensitivity in both the original cohort and the validation cohort. A later analysis found that TCR association rates varied across HLA loci, with DRB1 alleles showing the most associated TCRs and HLA-C alleles the fewest. An earlier analysis of approximately 600 of the donors showed that most TCR beta V segments appeared in productive rearrangements either about 87% or about 30% of the time, which broadly matched IMGT annotations. A further reported finding was that TCR beta sequences accurately predicted the HLA-A and HLA-B alleles for most subjects in the first cohort. At a false discovery rate of 0.05, a later analysis linked about 17,000 TCR beta sequences to specific HLA alleles. Correlated functional status among segregating V segments might be attributable to linkage disequilibrium, but an unknown experimental factor could not be ruled out. Sequencing depth was assumed to be roughly uniform across donors in the presence/absence analyses, though that assumption may not hold. Most CMV-associated TCR beta chains appeared to be HLA-restricted in a later analysis, and the HLA associations seemed to be driven largely by CMV exposure. The only immune exposure information available for the cohort was CMV serostatus.

This clone was counted only a few times. Its antigen is currently not known. Base quality data are lacking; no much larger clone is found one base away. The cohort comprised 666 healthy bone marrow donors. Cohort members were all nominally healthy when sampled, although unrecorded immune exposures were likely present. The donor tested CMV seronegative, placing the donor among the 300 to 400 seronegative members of the cohort. Each donor provided a peripheral blood sample, and peripheral blood mononuclear cells were used for TCR beta sequencing. The Qiagen DNeasy Blood Extraction Kit was used to extract genomic DNA from the blood cell samples. The method was the immunoSEQ multiplex PCR assay. For the multiplex PCR, a mixture combining 60 forward primers for TCR Vbeta segments and 13 reverse primers for TCR Jbeta segments was used. The CDR3 region of rearranged TCR beta genes was amplified from genomic DNA with a multiplex PCR assay. On the Illumina HiSeq System, the amplified TCR beta libraries were sequenced as 87-base-pair reads. The authors processed their data as follows. A later analysis counted approximately 74 million unique TCR beta chains across the 500 to 850 repertoires, and roughly 10 million of these chains were shared by at least two donors. To remove PCR and sequencing errors, raw reads were error-corrected and collapsed into unique sequences using a nearest-neighbor algorithm that merged closely related sequences. CDR3 sequences were aligned to IMGT reference sequences to assign V, D and J gene segments. For a sequence to be retained, a match of at least six nucleotides was required to both a V gene segment and a J gene segment. Rearrangements were classified as productive when the CDR3 lacked stop codons and remained in frame with V and J, and all other rearrangements were classified as non-productive. CDR3 was defined by IMGT convention, running from the second conserved V-encoded cysteine to the conserved J-encoded phenylalanine. The earlier analysis of a few hundred of the donors excluded sequences that lacked an unambiguous match to a single V gene segment. An earlier analysis of 500 to 700 of the donors classified V segments as functional when productive rearrangements were above 56.7% and as segregating when the standard deviation between donors was above 5%. A statistical classification framework was built for diagnosing cytomegalovirus status from the catalog of TCR beta chain sequences. A later analysis assigned V and J genes by comparing TCR nucleotide sequences with IMGT/GENE-DB human TR gene sequences. Using the TCRdist pipeline, a later analysis assigned CDR3 sequences along with most-parsimonious VDJ recombination scenarios. A later analysis defined each TCR beta chain by its CDR3 amino acid sequence plus V-gene family, and excluded reads lacking a unique V-gene family. As a way to deal with suspected cross-contamination and a sequencing artifact, a later analysis dropped 592 nucleotide sequences that were highly shared and had low generation probability. In a later analysis, a clonal expansion index for each public chain was calculated from normalized within-repertoire ranks of inferred template counts. Generation probabilities in a later analysis came from a VDJ recombination model fitted to out-of-frame rearrangements, and those results were checked against IGoR. Hypergeometric tests were used in a later analysis to score TCR-TCR, TCR-HLA and TCR-CMV co-occurrence, with a repertoire-size bias correction applied to the TCR pairs. In a later analysis, false discovery rates were estimated by permuting HLA or CMV assignments 20 times. A later analysis grouped co-occurring TCRs with DBSCAN, adding TCRdist sequence similarity when clustering within HLA-allele-positive subsets. Repertoires with fewer than 30,000 or more than 120,000 public chains, plus five repertoires with anomalous nucleotide sharing, were excluded from co-occurrence clustering. TCRdb's version of the immuneACCESS table is confined to in-frame rearrangements and falls short of the full clone set. An unresolved V gene accounts for under half of the shortfall where checked; the remainder is of unknown origin. V, J and clone size were drawn from that table, and D and trimming were deduced from the DNA. The sample table contains 100,000 to 150,000 clones; only one count was recorded for about 85% of them. Together, the top ten hold 1.5% to 2% of the sample.

A distance of 16 bases separates the germline ends of V and J, which lose 9 bases and 8 bases respectively. CDR1 and CDR2, looked up from the germline V gene, are MGHRA and YSYEKL. The CDR3 sequence holds 12 residues, the cysteine and phenylalanine included. Solely the CDR3 DNA is kept, with 36 bases framed from the first base. The rearrangement joined TRBV4-1 to TRBJ1-2; possibly the D gene is TRBD1, per 5 matching bases. This receptor was obtained from a boy between 10 and 17 years old in good health and CMV-seronegative. Sample: PBMCs. The nucleotide sequence is TGCGCCAGTGTGGGGGGACGGCGCGGCTACACCTTC. Translated, this is CASVGGRRGYTF.